Listed below are T cell receptor beta chains from one sample, sequenced in a study of T cells after somatic rescue of genetic block. Method: immunoSEQ multiplex PCR; TCRdb's copy keeps in-frame clones and lacks some. The sample holds around 67,000 clones, approximately 90% seen once. Sequenced material: peripheral blood mononuclear cells (PBMCs). Source of these receptors: a man aged 40-50 years. Both conserved end residues are part of each CDR3. A D gene is named only where the DNA matches it firmly. The listing skips clone size in some rows; elsewhere it reads once, few, many or a size class.

CDR3 DNA | CDR3 protein | CDR3 length | clone size | D gene | J gene | V gene
TGCGCCAGCAGGTTCCTCCAGGGCGCCGGGGAGCTGTTTTTT | CASRFLQGAGELFF | 14 | once | . | TRBJ2-2 | TRBV5-1
TGTGCCAGCAGTGGACAGGGGAATGAGCAGTTCTTC | CASSGQGNEQFF | 12 | . | TRBD1 | TRBJ2-1 | TRBV28
TGTGCCAGCAACACACTGGGCGGGAGGGAGACCCAGTACTTC | CASNTLGGRETQYF | 14 | . | TRBD2 | TRBJ2-5 | TRBV25-1
TGTGCCAGCAGGGGACTAGCGGGATACACCGGGGAGCTGTTTTTT | CASRGLAGYTGELFF | 15 | . | TRBD2 | TRBJ2-2 | TRBV7-2
TGTGCCAGCAATGGGGGGCTTAAAAACACTGAAGCTTTCTTT | CASNGGLKNTEAFF | 14 | . | . | TRBJ1-1 | TRBV2
TGTGCCATCAGTGATAGGGACAGGGGGTTGGATGGCAATCAGCCCCAGCATTTT | CAISDRDRGLDGNQPQHF | 18 | . | TRBD1 | TRBJ1-5 | TRBV10-3
TGTGCCAGCAGCTTAACCCAGACAGGGTTCTTGAGAAACACTGAAGCTTTCTTT | CASSLTQTGFLRNTEAFF | 18 | . | TRBD1 | TRBJ1-1 | TRBV11-2
TGTGCCAGCTCACCATCCCCCCAGGCGAACACCGGGGAGCTGTTTTTT | CASSPSPQANTGELFF | 16 | . | . | TRBJ2-2 | TRBV18
TGTGCCAGCAGCACCCGAGTGGACAGGGGGCCCTCCTACGAGCAGTACTTC | CASSTRVDRGPSYEQYF | 17 | . | TRBD1 | TRBJ2-7 | TRBV13
TGTGCCAGCAGCTTGAGCTGGTTCTATGGCTACACCTTC | CASSLSWFYGYTF | 13 | . | . | TRBJ1-2 | TRBV5-6
TGTGCCAGCAGTAAGAGCGGGGGGGCTGAGACCCAGTACTTC | CASSKSGGAETQYF | 14 | . | TRBD2 | TRBJ2-5 | TRBV25-1
TGTGCCAGCAGTTCCACCAAGAGCTCCTACAATGAGCAGTTCTTC | CASSSTKSSYNEQFF | 15 | few | . | TRBJ2-1 | TRBV27
TGTGCCAGCAGCTGGGTCAATCAGCCCCAGCATTTT | CASSWVNQPQHF | 12 | once | . | TRBJ1-5 | TRBV7-9
TGCGCCAGCAGCCAAGCCCCCCCGTTCGGCAATGAGCAGTTCTTC | CASSQAPPFGNEQFF | 15 | . | . | TRBJ2-1 | TRBV4-3
TGCGCCAGCAGCCAAGATTACAGGGGGTTCGATGGCTACACCTTC | CASSQDYRGFDGYTF | 15 | . | TRBD1 | TRBJ1-2 | TRBV4-1
TGTGCCAGCAGCCCCCCGACTAGCGGGAGTGCGAATGAGCAGTTCTTC | CASSPPTSGSANEQFF | 16 | . | TRBD2 | TRBJ2-1 | TRBV4-2
TGTGCCAGCAGCGCCGGGACTAGCGGTATCTCCTACGAGCAGTACTTC | CASSAGTSGISYEQYF | 16 | . | TRBD2 | TRBJ2-7 | TRBV7-2
TGTGCCAGCAGCTTAGGGGGGCTTGAAGGGCAGCCCCAGCATTTT | CASSLGGLEGQPQHF | 15 | . | . | TRBJ1-5 | TRBV7-2
TGTGCCAGCAGCTTGGAAAAGACCCAGTACTTC | CASSLEKTQYF | 11 | . | . | TRBJ2-5 | TRBV5-4
TGTGCCAGCAGCTTGGTGGGGCAGGGGTTGGACGGCTACACCTTC | CASSLVGQGLDGYTF | 15 | . | . | TRBJ1-2 | TRBV5-4
TGTGCCAGCAGTGAAACTAGCGGATGGGGGACCCAGTACTTC | CASSETSGWGTQYF | 14 | . | TRBD2 | TRBJ2-5 | TRBV2
TGTGCCAGCACCGAGAACAGGAACACCGGGGAGCTGTTTTTT | CASTENRNTGELFF | 14 | . | . | TRBJ2-2 | TRBV27
TGCGCCAGCAGCCAAGGAAGGCGGGAGACCTACGAGCAGTACTTC | CASSQGRRETYEQYF | 15 | . | TRBD2 | TRBJ2-7 | TRBV4-1
TGTGCCAGCAGCTACCGCAGGGCAGATACGCAGTATTTT | CASSYRRADTQYF | 13 | . | . | TRBJ2-3 | TRBV7-9
TGTGCCAGCAGCATCGGGACAGGGACATCCTACGAGCAGTACTTC | CASSIGTGTSYEQYF | 15 | . | TRBD1 | TRBJ2-7 | TRBV7-9
TGTGCCAGCAGTGAATCTCAGTTCCGCACAGATACGCAGTATTTT | CASSESQFRTDTQYF | 15 | . | . | TRBJ2-3 | TRBV6-1
TGTGCCAGAAGCCTTCGTGGGGGGAACTACAATGAGCAGTTCTTC | CARSLRGGNYNEQFF | 15 | . | . | TRBJ2-1 | TRBV5-3
TGTGCCAGCAGCGAGAGGGCGGGACAGACATTCGCTAGCACAGATACGCAGTATTTT | CASSERAGQTFASTDTQYF | 19 | . | . | TRBJ2-3 | TRBV9
TGTGCCAGCAGCTTAGGAGTAGAGATAGGACTGTACGAGCAGTACTTC | CASSLGVEIGLYEQYF | 16 | . | . | TRBJ2-7 | TRBV7-9
TGTGCCAGCAGCTCCCTCGGGGAAAGCAATCAGCCCCAGCATTTT | CASSSLGESNQPQHF | 15 | . | . | TRBJ1-5 | TRBV5-8
TGTGCCAGCAGTTTACTGGGCAGCAACGAGCAGTACTTC | CASSLLGSNEQYF | 13 | . | . | TRBJ2-7 | TRBV27